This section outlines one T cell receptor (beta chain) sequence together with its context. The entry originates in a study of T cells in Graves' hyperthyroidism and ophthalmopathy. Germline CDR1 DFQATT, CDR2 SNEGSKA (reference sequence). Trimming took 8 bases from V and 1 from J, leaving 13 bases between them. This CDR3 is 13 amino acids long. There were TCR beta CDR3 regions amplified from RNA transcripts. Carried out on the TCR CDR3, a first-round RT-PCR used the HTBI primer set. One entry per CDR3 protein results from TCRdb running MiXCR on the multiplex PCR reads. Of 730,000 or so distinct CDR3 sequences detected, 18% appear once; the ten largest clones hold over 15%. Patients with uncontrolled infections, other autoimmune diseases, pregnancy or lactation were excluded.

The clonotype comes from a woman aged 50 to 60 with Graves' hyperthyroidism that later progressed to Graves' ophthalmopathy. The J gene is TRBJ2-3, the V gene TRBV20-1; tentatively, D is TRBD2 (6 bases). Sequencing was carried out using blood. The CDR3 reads CSTVASGTDTQYF. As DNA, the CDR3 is TGCAGTACCGTGGCTAGCGGCACAGATACGCAGTATTTT.